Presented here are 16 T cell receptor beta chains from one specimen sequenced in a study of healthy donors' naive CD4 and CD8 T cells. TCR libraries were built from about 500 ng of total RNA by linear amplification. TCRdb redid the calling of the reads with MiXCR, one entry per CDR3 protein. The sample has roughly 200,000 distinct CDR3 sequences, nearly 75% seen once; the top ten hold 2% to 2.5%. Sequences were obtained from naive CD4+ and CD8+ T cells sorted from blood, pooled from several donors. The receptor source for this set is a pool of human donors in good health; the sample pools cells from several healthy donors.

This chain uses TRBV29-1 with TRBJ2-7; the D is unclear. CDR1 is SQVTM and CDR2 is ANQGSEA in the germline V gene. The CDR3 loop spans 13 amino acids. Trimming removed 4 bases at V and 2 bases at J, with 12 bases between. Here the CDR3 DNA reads TGCAGCGTTGTGCAGACATCAACCTACGAGCAGTACTTC. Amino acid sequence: CSVVQTSTYEQYF.

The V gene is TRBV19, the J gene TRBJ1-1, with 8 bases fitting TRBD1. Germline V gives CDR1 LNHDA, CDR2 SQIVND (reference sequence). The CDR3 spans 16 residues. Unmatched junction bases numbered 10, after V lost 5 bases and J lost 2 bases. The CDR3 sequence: CASSEDREGLNTEAFF. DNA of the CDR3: TGTGCCAGTAGTGAGGACAGGGAGGGCCTCAACACTGAAGCTTTCTTT.

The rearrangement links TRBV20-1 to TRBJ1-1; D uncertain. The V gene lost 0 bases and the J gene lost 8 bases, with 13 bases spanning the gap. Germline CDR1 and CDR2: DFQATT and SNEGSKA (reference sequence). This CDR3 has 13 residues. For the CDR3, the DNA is TGCAGTGCTAGAGAGGCAGCCGTCGGGGAAGCTTTCTTT. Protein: CSAREAAVGEAFF.

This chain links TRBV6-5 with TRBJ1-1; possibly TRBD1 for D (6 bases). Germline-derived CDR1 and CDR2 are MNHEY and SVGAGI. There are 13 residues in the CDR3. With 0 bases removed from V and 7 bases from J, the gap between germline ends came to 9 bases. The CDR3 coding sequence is TGTGCCAGCAGTTACTCCGACAGGTATGAAGCTTTCTTT. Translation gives CASSYSDRYEAFF.

For the CDR3, the DNA is TGTGCCAGCAGTCTGCTAGCGGGAGCTGTTTACGAGCAGTACTTC. Protein: CASSLLAGAVYEQYF. This chain joins TRBV12-3 or TRBV12-4 and TRBJ2-7, with 10 bases that match TRBD2. V was pared by 5 bases and J by 4 bases, with 8 bases of the junction left unmatched. The CDR3 has 15 residues.

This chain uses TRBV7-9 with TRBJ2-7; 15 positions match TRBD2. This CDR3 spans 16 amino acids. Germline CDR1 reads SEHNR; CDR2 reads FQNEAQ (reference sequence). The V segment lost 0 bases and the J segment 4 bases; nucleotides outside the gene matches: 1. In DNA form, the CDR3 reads TGTGCCAGCAGCTTAGCCGGGACTAGCGGGAGGTACGAGCAGTACGTC. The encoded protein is CASSLAGTSGRYEQYV.

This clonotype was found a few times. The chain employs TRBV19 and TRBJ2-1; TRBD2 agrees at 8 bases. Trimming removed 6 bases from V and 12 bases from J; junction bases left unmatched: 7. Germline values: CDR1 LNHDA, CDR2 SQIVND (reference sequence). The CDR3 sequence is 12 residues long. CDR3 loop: CASRDAGGRQFF. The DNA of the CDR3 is TGTGCCAGTAGGGATGCGGGAGGCCGGCAGTTCTTC.

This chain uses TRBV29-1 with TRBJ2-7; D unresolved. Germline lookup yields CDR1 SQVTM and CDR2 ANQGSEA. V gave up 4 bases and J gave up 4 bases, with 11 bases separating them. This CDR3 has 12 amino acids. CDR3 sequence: CSVGGGEYEQYF. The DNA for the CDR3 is TGCAGCGTTGGTGGTGGGGAATACGAGCAGTACTTC.

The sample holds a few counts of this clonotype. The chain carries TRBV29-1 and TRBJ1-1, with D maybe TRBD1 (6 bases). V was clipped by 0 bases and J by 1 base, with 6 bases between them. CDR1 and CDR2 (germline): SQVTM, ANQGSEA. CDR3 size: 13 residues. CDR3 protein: CSVEEGQNTEAFF. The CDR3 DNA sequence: TGCAGCGTTGAAGAGGGACAGAACACTGAAGCTTTCTTT.

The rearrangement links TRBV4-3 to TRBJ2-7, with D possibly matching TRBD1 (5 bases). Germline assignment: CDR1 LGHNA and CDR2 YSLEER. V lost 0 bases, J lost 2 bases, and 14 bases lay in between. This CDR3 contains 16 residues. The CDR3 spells CASSQDPPGNAYEQYF. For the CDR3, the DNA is TGCGCCAGCAGCCAAGATCCGCCAGGGAATGCCTACGAGCAGTACTTC.

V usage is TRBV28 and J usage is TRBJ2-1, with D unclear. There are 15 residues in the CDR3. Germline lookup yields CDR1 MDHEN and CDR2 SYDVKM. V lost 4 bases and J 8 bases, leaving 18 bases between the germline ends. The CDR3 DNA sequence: TGTGCCAGCAGTTACGCCCTCCTGACTGGGGATGAGCAGTTCTTC. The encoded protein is CASSYALLTGDEQFF. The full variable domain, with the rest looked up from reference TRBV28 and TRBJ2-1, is DVKVTQSSRYLVKRTGEKVFLECVQDMDHENMFWYRQDPGLGLRLIYFSYDVKMKEKGDIPEGYSVSREKKERFSLILESASTNQTSMYLCASSYALLTGDEQFFGPGTRLTVL.

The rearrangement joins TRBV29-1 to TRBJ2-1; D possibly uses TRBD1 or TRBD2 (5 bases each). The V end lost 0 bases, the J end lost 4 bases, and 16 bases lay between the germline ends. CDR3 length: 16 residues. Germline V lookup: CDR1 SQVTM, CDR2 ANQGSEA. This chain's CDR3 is CSVEEGTAGSYNEQFF. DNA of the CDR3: TGCAGCGTTGAAGAGGGGACGGCAGGGTCTTACAATGAGCAGTTCTTC.

The CDR3 is CASSYTGRVGSNQPQHF. In DNA, the CDR3 is TGTGCCAGCAGTTATACCGGTAGGGTCGGTTCCAATCAGCCCCAGCATTTT. V usage is TRBV6-5 and J usage is TRBJ1-5, with no clear D. Germline V gives CDR1 MNHEY, CDR2 SVGAGI. This CDR3 has 17 amino acids. The V gene lost 3 bases and the J gene lost 3 bases, with 18 bases spanning the gap.

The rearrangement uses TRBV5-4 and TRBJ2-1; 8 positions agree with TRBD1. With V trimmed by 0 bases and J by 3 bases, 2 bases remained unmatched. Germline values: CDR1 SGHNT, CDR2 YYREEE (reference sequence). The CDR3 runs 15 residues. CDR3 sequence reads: CASSLVDRDYNEQFF. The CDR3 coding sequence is TGTGCCAGCAGCTTGGTGGACAGGGACTACAATGAGCAGTTCTTC. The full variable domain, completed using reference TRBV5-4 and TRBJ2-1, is ETGVTQSPTHLIKTRGQQVTLRCSSQSGHNTVSWYQQALGQGPQFIFQYYREEENGRGNFPPRFSGLQFPNYSSELNVNALELDDSALYLCASSLVDRDYNEQFFGPGTRLTVL.

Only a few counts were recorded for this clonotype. The CDR3 region has the DNA TGTGCCACAGGGGAGCGCATGAACACTGAAGCTTTCTTT. Protein sequence: CATGERMNTEAFF. The J gene is TRBJ1-1, the V gene TRBV19; TRBD1 is a possible D gene (6 bases). The CDR3 is 13 amino acids. CDR1 is LNHDA and CDR2 is SQIVND in the germline V gene (reference sequence). Trimming shortened V by 10 bases and J by 0 bases, and 12 bases separated the two germline ends.

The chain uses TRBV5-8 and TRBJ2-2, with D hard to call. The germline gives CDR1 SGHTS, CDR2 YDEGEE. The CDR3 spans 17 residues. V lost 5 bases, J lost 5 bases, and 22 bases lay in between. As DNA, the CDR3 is TGTGCCAGCAGGCTACGGTGGCACCCGGGTGGTACCGGGGAGCTGTTTTTT. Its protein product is CASRLRWHPGGTGELFF. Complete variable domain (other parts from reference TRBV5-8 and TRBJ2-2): EAGVTQSPTHLIKTRGQQATLRCSPISGHTSVYWYQQALGLGLQFLLWYDEGEERNRGNFPPRFSGRQFPNYSSELNVNALELEDSALYLCASRLRWHPGGTGELFFGEGSRLTVL.